These 27 T cell receptor beta chains share one sample of origin, sequenced in a study of technical replicates of blood from four donors. The repertoire was sequenced with immunoSEQ multiplex PCR; TCRdb's copy has only in-frame clones and lacks some. This table holds approximately 53,000 clones, more than 95% found once. Sequenced sample: T cells isolated from PBMCs. These receptors all stem from a human donor in good health.

This chain links TRBV11-3 with TRBJ1-1; D is ambiguous. This CDR3 has 13 residues. Trimming stripped 2 bases from V and 2 bases from J, with 6 bases between. Germline CDR1 is SGHNT and CDR2 is YENEEA. The CDR3 loop reads CASSLIVNTEAFF. The CDR3, as DNA: TGTGCCAGCAGCTTAATTGTAAACACTGAAGCTTTCTTT.

The chain has TRBV6-6 and TRBJ1-2; 8 nucleotides agree with TRBD1. The germline V gene has CDR1 MNHNY and CDR2 SVGAGI (reference sequence). V gave up 2 bases and J gave up 6 bases; unmatched junction bases: 5. The length of the CDR3 is 14 residues. The CDR3 coding sequence is TGTGCCAGCAGTTACGCTGGGACAGGTAATGGCTACACCTTC. It codes for CASSYAGTGNGYTF.

The gene calls are TRBV7-3 and TRBJ1-2; 10 bases map to TRBD1. Germline values: CDR1 SGHTA, CDR2 FQGTGA. V dropped 5 bases and J dropped 4; count of bases not matched to a gene: 10. This CDR3 region has 16 residues. The CDR3 here is CASSLEPGQGIYGYTF. CDR3 nucleotide sequence: TGTGCCAGCAGCCTAGAACCGGGACAGGGGATCTATGGCTACACCTTC.

J is TRBJ1-1 and V is TRBV5-1; maybe TRBD1 (5 bases). The V and J ends lost 0 bases and 3 bases respectively, with 12 bases between them. Germline V CDR1 and CDR2: SGHRS, YFSETQ. CDR3 length: 15 residues. The CDR3 DNA reads as TGCGCCAGCAGCTTGGGCGGGGGGGTGGACACTGAAGCTTTCTTT. Its protein product is CASSLGGGVDTEAFF.

The chain uses TRBV28 and TRBJ2-3, with TRBD2 identical over 12 bases. The CDR3 runs 19 residues. Losses at the gene ends were 6 bases for V and 5 bases for J; bases not matched to a gene: 18. Germline assignment: CDR1 MDHEN and CDR2 SYDVKM. CDR3 sequence: CASSPGLAGGRGFGDTQYF. CDR3 nucleotides: TGTGCCAGCAGCCCCGGGCTAGCGGGAGGGCGGGGGTTTGGAGATACGCAGTATTTT.

This chain connects TRBV27 to TRBJ2-1; 12 bases are a match to TRBD2. CDR1 and CDR2 (germline): MNHEY, SMNVEV (reference sequence). Losses at the gene ends were 7 bases for V and 7 bases for J; bases not matched to a gene: 11. CDR3 size: 16 residues. This CDR3 is CASTHLAGGPGNEQFF. The CDR3 DNA reads TGTGCCAGCACCCACCTAGCGGGAGGGCCTGGAAATGAGCAGTTCTTC.

This clone was observed once. This sequence joins TRBV11-3 and TRBJ2-3, with 9 positions matching TRBD2. The V gene's germline CDR1 is SGHNT and CDR2 YENEEA. The CDR3 totals 18 residues. Unmatched junction bases numbered 12, after V lost 5 bases and J lost 0 bases. The CDR3 DNA reads TGTGCCAGCAGCCCCAACAGAGGACTAGCGCGTAGCACAGATACGCAGTATTTT. Protein: CASSPNRGLARSTDTQYF.

The rearrangement joins TRBV7-9 to TRBJ1-2; D is unresolved. The CDR3 has 15 residues. Germline V CDR1 and CDR2: SEHNR, FQNEAQ (reference sequence). V shed 2 bases and J shed 0 bases, with 10 bases lying between them. The chain's CDR3 is CASSLSALANYGYTF. The DNA for the CDR3 is TGTGCCAGCAGCTTAAGCGCTTTGGCTAACTATGGCTACACCTTC.

This chain connects TRBV19 to TRBJ2-3; 7 positions agree with TRBD2. The J segment lost 5 bases and the V segment lost 8 bases, leaving 4 bases of the junction unmatched. The CDR3 has 12 residues. Per the germline V gene, CDR1 is LNHDA and CDR2 is SQIVND (reference sequence). The CDR3 nucleotides are TGTGCCAGTGGGGGGGTAGGAGATACGCAGTATTTT. The encoded protein is CASGGVGDTQYF. The full variable domain, completed using reference TRBV19 and TRBJ2-3, is DGGITQSPKYLFRKEGQNVTLSCEQNLNHDAMYWYRQDPGQGLRLIYYSQIVNDFQKGDIAEGYSVSREKKESFPLTVTSAQKNPTAFYLCASGGVGDTQYFGPGTRLTVL.

The V call is TRBV9, the J call TRBJ2-1; perhaps TRBD2 as D (6 bases). CDR1 is SGDLS, CDR2 YYNGEE, per germline. V shed 0 bases and J shed 15 bases, with 16 bases lying between them. The CDR3 totals 13 residues. CDR3 region: CASSVAWDSLPFF. The CDR3 nucleotides read TGTGCCAGCAGCGTAGCTTGGGACTCATTGCCGTTCTTC.

This sequence joins TRBV11-1 and TRBJ2-1, with D uncertain. V lost 3 bases, J lost 5 bases, and 11 bases lay in between. This CDR3 is built from 14 residues. Per germline, CDR1 SGHAT and CDR2 FQDESV (reference sequence). CDR3: CASSFEAVDNEQFF. DNA for the CDR3: TGTGCCAGCAGCTTCGAGGCGGTGGACAATGAGCAGTTCTTC.

This chain joins TRBV27 and TRBJ2-5; TRBD2 matches 7 bases. Trimming removed 6 bases from V and 5 bases from J; junction bases left unmatched: 0. This CDR3 is 11 amino acids long. CDR1 is MNHEY, CDR2 SMNVEV, per germline (reference sequence). This CDR3 reads CASSGGETQYF. CDR3 bases: TGTGCCAGCAGCGGGGGGGAGACCCAGTACTTC.

The V call is TRBV6-1, the J call TRBJ2-7; D call uncertain. CDR1 is MNHNS, CDR2 SASEGT, per germline. V was shortened by 6 bases and J by 2 bases, with 5 bases between the two germline ends. The length of the CDR3 is 11 residues. The CDR3 loop reads CASRAAYEQYF. CDR3 sequence (DNA): TGTGCCAGCAGGGCAGCCTACGAGCAGTACTTC.

This chain connects TRBV9 to TRBJ2-7; 11 bases fit TRBD2. Trimming at V came to 3 bases and at J to 2 bases, leaving 4 bases not matched to a gene. The CDR3 loop spans 15 amino acids. From germline, CDR1 is SGDLS and CDR2 YYNGEE. DNA for the CDR3: TGTGCCAGCAGCGCCACTAGCGGGAGCCCCTACGAGCAGTACTTC. Translated, it gives CASSATSGSPYEQYF.

The chain uses TRBV28 and TRBJ2-7; TRBD1 aligns across 8 bases. J gave up 6 bases and V 2 bases, and 3 bases lay outside the gene matches. Germline CDR1 and CDR2: MDHEN and SYDVKM. The CDR3 sequence is 13 residues long. CDR3 residues: CASSLHTGGEQYF. In DNA form, the CDR3 reads TGTGCCAGCAGTTTACACACAGGGGGCGAGCAGTACTTC.

This rearrangement joins TRBV5-1 to TRBJ2-2, with D maybe TRBD2 (5 bases). The CDR3 sequence is 15 residues long. Germline CDR1 SGHRS, CDR2 YFSETQ. Trimming took off 0 bases at V and 1 base at J, with 7 bases between the two ends. As DNA, the CDR3 is TGCGCCAGCAGCTTGGCCGCGGGGAACACCGGGGAGCTGTTTTTT. This gives the protein CASSLAAGNTGELFF.

In this sample, this clone turned up a few times. The chain has TRBV11-3 and TRBJ2-1; D gene unclear. This CDR3 is 12 amino acids long. The V and J ends lost 7 bases and 0 bases respectively, with 4 bases between them. CDR1 SGHNT and CDR2 YENEEA come from the germline V gene. In nucleotides, the CDR3 is TGTGCCAGCACTAGCTCCTACAATGAGCAGTTCTTC. Translating it yields CASTSSYNEQFF.

The chain has TRBV6-5 and TRBJ2-2; D is possibly TRBD2 (5 bases). Germline V lookup: CDR1 MNHEY, CDR2 SVGAGI. V lost 5 bases, J lost 4 bases, and 5 bases lay in between. This CDR3 has 12 residues. CDR3 DNA sequence: TGTGCCAGCAGTCGGGGCACCGGGGAGCTGTTTTTT. Translating gives CASSRGTGELFF.

The rearrangement joins TRBV6-1 to TRBJ2-7, with 8 bases lining up with TRBD2. J was trimmed by 0 bases and V by 6 bases; bases with no gene match: 4. The CDR3 consists of 14 residues. CDR1 is MNHNS and CDR2 is SASEGT in the germline V gene. CDR3 DNA: TGTGCCAGCAGACTAGCGGAGAGCTCCTACGAGCAGTACTTC. It is translated as CASRLAESSYEQYF.

J is TRBJ2-7 and V is TRBV2; 7 nucleotides line up with TRBD1. The CDR3 covers 13 residues. CDR1 and CDR2 from the germline V gene are SNHLY and FYNNEI. V lost 9 bases to trimming and J lost 0 bases; unmatched junction nucleotides: 5. CDR3 sequence reads: CARRQGGSYEQYF. CDR3 coding DNA: TGTGCCAGAAGACAGGGCGGCTCCTACGAGCAGTACTTC. Full variable domain (outside the CDR3, taken from reference TRBV2 and TRBJ2-7): EPEVTQTPSHQVTQMGQEVILRCVPISNHLYFYWYRQILGQKVEFLVSFYNNEISEKSEIFDDQFSVERPDGSNFTLKIRSTKLEDSAMYFCARRQGGSYEQYFGPGTRLTVT.

This clone was seen just once. The gene calls are TRBV29-1 and TRBJ1-2; D gene ambiguous. The CDR3 runs 13 residues. The germline CDR1 and CDR2 sequences are SQVTM and ANQGSEA. V gave up 6 bases and J gave up 6 bases, with 17 bases separating them. CDR3: CSVGYEVLDGYTF. The CDR3 nucleotides are TGCAGCGTAGGATATGAGGTGTTAGATGGCTACACCTTC.

The rearrangement links TRBV11-1 to TRBJ1-5; the D is unclear. Germline CDR1 SGHAT, CDR2 FQDESV (reference sequence). Trimming removed 5 bases at V and 7 bases at J, with 21 bases between. The CDR3 consists of 16 residues. The CDR3 DNA follows: TGTGCCAGCAGCCCGGGAGGGAGAGGGCCAAACCAGCCCCAGCATTTT. This codes for CASSPGGRGPNQPQHF.

The rearrangement joins TRBV28 to TRBJ1-3; the D is unclear. The germline V and J ends were trimmed by 3 bases and 2 bases, with 11 bases remaining between them. Germline V lookup: CDR1 MDHEN, CDR2 SYDVKM. The CDR3 runs 15 residues. CDR3 coding DNA: TGTGCCAGCAGTTTGAGTGGTCTCCCTGGAAACACCATATATTTT. Its translation is CASSLSGLPGNTIYF.

The chain combines TRBV4-1 with TRBJ1-4, with D uncertain. The V end lost 1 base, the J end lost 8 bases, and 17 bases lay between the germline ends. CDR1 is MGHRA and CDR2 is YSYEKL in the germline V gene. The CDR3 has 16 amino acids. CDR3: CASSQGTVGTGEKLFF. The CDR3 DNA is TGCGCCAGCAGCCAAGGTACAGTTGGAACCGGAGAAAAACTGTTTTTT.

The J gene is TRBJ1-5, the V gene TRBV21-1. TRBV21-1 is listed as a pseudogene. The CDR3 runs 16 residues. CDR3 sequence (DNA): TGTGCCAGCAGCGGGGGGAACCACGATAGCAATCAGCCCCAGCATTTT. This translates into CASSGGNHDSNQPQHF.

The chain carries TRBV5-4 and TRBJ2-3; D is possibly TRBD2 (6 bases). Trimming left V 6 bases short and J 0 bases short, with 20 bases between. This CDR3 contains 17 residues. CDR1 is SGHNT and CDR2 is YYREEE in the germline V gene (reference sequence). CDR3 protein: CASTPPEGPPSTDTQYF. CDR3 nucleotides: TGTGCCAGCACCCCCCCGGAGGGGCCCCCTAGCACAGATACGCAGTATTTT.

This chain connects TRBV9 to TRBJ2-7, with D possibly TRBD1 on 5 matching bases. Germline CDR1 and CDR2: SGDLS and YYNGEE. The CDR3 has 14 residues. Trimming stripped 0 bases from V and 0 bases from J, with 7 bases between. The CDR3 coding sequence is TGTGCCAGCAGCGTAGGGGGCCCCTCCTACGAGCAGTACTTC. Translating it yields CASSVGGPSYEQYF. Drawing the rest from reference TRBV9 and TRBJ2-7, the complete variable domain is DSGVTQTPKHLITATGQRVTLRCSPRSGDLSVYWYQQSLDQGLQFLIQYYNGEERAKGNILERFSAQQFPDLHSELNLSSLELGDSALYFCASSVGGPSYEQYFGPGTRLTVT.